This is a list of T cell receptor beta chains from one sample in a study of T cell repertoires in cytomegalovirus infection. In TCRdb, the reads were re-called with MiXCR into one record per CDR3 protein. The sample shows 150,000 to 200,000 distinct CDR3 sequences, over 25% of them seen only once. The sequenced material came from PBMCs. The receptor source for this set is a human donor in good health (CMV status not recorded). Some clones in this sample may be carry-over from other donors' samples. Each CDR3 is given with its conserved first and last residue. Fields, in order: J gene, V gene, clone size, D gene, CDR3 DNA, CDR3 protein. D genes are given only for firm matches. Size is omitted from some rows. Given values are once, few, many or a class for expanded clones.

j_call: TRBJ2-2
v_call: TRBV7-2
clone_size: .
d_call: .
cdr3_nt: TGTGCCAGCAGCCTTTCGGCCGGTACGAACACCGGGGAGCTGTTTTTT
cdr3_aa: CASSLSAGTNTGELFF

j_call: TRBJ2-3
v_call: TRBV11-3
clone_size: .
d_call: .
cdr3_nt: TGTGCCAGCAGCTTAGATGGGGGGACGGAAGATACGCAGTATTTT
cdr3_aa: CASSLDGGTEDTQYF

j_call: TRBJ2-4
v_call: TRBV20-1
clone_size: .
d_call: .
cdr3_nt: TGCAGTGCTCTAACGACAGGATTTAGTGACATTCAGTACTTC
cdr3_aa: CSALTTGFSDIQYF

j_call: TRBJ1-1
v_call: TRBV5-1
clone_size: .
d_call: TRBD1
cdr3_nt: TGCGCCAGCAGCGCCTCAGGGGGACTTGAAGCTTTCTTT
cdr3_aa: CASSASGGLEAFF

j_call: TRBJ2-7
v_call: TRBV2
clone_size: few
d_call: TRBD1
cdr3_nt: TGTGCCAGCAGTAGGACAGGGGGCACCTACGAGCAGTACTTC
cdr3_aa: CASSRTGGTYEQYF

j_call: TRBJ1-1
v_call: TRBV20-1
clone_size: .
d_call: TRBD1
cdr3_nt: TGCAGTGCCCTCCACTGGGACAGGGGGCGAACTGAAGCTTTCTTT
cdr3_aa: CSALHWDRGRTEAFF

j_call: TRBJ2-6
v_call: TRBV7-2
clone_size: many
d_call: TRBD1
cdr3_nt: TGTGCCAGCAGCTTATTAGGGGGCAACTCTGGGGCCAACGTCCTGACTTTC
cdr3_aa: CASSLLGGNSGANVLTF

j_call: TRBJ2-1
v_call: TRBV7-2
clone_size: many
d_call: .
cdr3_nt: TGTGCCAGCAGCTTACTACAGGGCCCAAATGAGCAGTTCTTC
cdr3_aa: CASSLLQGPNEQFF

j_call: TRBJ1-1
v_call: TRBV7-3
clone_size: few
d_call: .
cdr3_nt: TGTGCCAGCAGCCATCAAGGGGGTACTGAAGCTTTCTTT
cdr3_aa: CASSHQGGTEAFF

j_call: TRBJ1-2
v_call: TRBV20-1
clone_size: .
d_call: TRBD1
cdr3_nt: TGCAGTGCTAGAGATACCCAAAGGACAGGGCTCTATGGCTACACCTTC
cdr3_aa: CSARDTQRTGLYGYTF

j_call: TRBJ2-3
v_call: TRBV7-8
clone_size: many
d_call: .
cdr3_nt: TGTGCCAGCAGCTCGGCTAGCGGCACAGATACGCAGTATTTT
cdr3_aa: CASSSASGTDTQYF

j_call: TRBJ1-1
v_call: TRBV7-3
clone_size: many
d_call: .
cdr3_nt: TGTGCCAGCAGCTTAATGGGAGGCGGGATGAACACTGAAGCTTTCTTT
cdr3_aa: CASSLMGGGMNTEAFF

j_call: TRBJ1-2
v_call: TRBV7-2
clone_size: .
d_call: .
cdr3_nt: TGTGCCAGCAGCTTCAAACCCGGGGGGGCGTCTGCTTCCTATGGCTACACCTTC
cdr3_aa: CASSFKPGGASASYGYTF

j_call: TRBJ1-3
v_call: TRBV6-5
clone_size: few
d_call: .
cdr3_nt: TGTGCCAGCCAGAGGGCGCGCGGGGCTGGAAACACCATATATTTT
cdr3_aa: CASQRARGAGNTIYF

j_call: TRBJ1-5
v_call: TRBV6-1
clone_size: few
d_call: .
cdr3_nt: TGTGCCAGCAGTGGGCGGGCGGATCAGCCCCAGCATTTT
cdr3_aa: CASSGRADQPQHF

j_call: TRBJ1-5
v_call: TRBV19
clone_size: .
d_call: TRBD1
cdr3_nt: TGTGCCAGTAGGCCAGGGGGTCTAGGTCAGCCCCAGCATTTT
cdr3_aa: CASRPGGLGQPQHF

j_call: TRBJ2-1
v_call: TRBV10-3
clone_size: .
d_call: .
cdr3_nt: TGTGCCATCAGTGAGTCGGGGGGAACAGATAATGAGCAGTTCTTC
cdr3_aa: CAISESGGTDNEQFF

j_call: TRBJ1-1
v_call: TRBV12-3/TRBV12-4
clone_size: .
d_call: .
cdr3_nt: TGTGCCAGCAGTTTTCGGGTTATCAACACTGAAGCTTTCTTT
cdr3_aa: CASSFRVINTEAFF

j_call: TRBJ2-1
v_call: TRBV6-1
clone_size: .
d_call: TRBD2
cdr3_nt: TGTGCCAGCAGTCCCCTAGCGGGGGGGATAACCAATGAGCAGTTCTTC
cdr3_aa: CASSPLAGGITNEQFF

j_call: TRBJ1-1
v_call: TRBV24-1
clone_size: .
d_call: .
cdr3_nt: TGTGCCACCCGAGGGGCGAACACTGAAGCTTTCTTT
cdr3_aa: CATRGANTEAFF

j_call: TRBJ2-5
v_call: TRBV7-9
clone_size: many
d_call: .
cdr3_nt: TGTGCCAGCAGCTTTGAGCAGGAAGAGACCCAGTACTTC
cdr3_aa: CASSFEQEETQYF

j_call: TRBJ2-7
v_call: TRBV5-5
clone_size: .
d_call: .
cdr3_nt: TGTGCCAGCAGCTTCACGACTAGTCGCTACGAGCAGTACTTC
cdr3_aa: CASSFTTSRYEQYF

j_call: TRBJ2-1
v_call: TRBV19
clone_size: .
d_call: .
cdr3_nt: TGTGCCGGCTGCAATGAGCAGTTCTTC
cdr3_aa: CAGCNEQFF

j_call: TRBJ1-1
v_call: TRBV7-9
clone_size: .
d_call: TRBD1
cdr3_nt: TGTCCCAGCAGCGTTGAGACAGGGAATGCTGAAGCTTTCTTT
cdr3_aa: CPSSVETGNAEAFF

j_call: TRBJ2-1
v_call: TRBV7-9
clone_size: few
d_call: .
cdr3_nt: TGTGCCAGCAGCTTAAAGGGATCCTACAATGAGCAGTTCTTC
cdr3_aa: CASSLKGSYNEQFF

j_call: TRBJ1-5
v_call: TRBV2
clone_size: .
d_call: TRBD1
cdr3_nt: TGTGCCAGCAGTGTAAGCCAGGGGGCGAATCAGCCCCAGCATTTT
cdr3_aa: CASSVSQGANQPQHF

j_call: TRBJ1-1
v_call: TRBV7-9
clone_size: few
d_call: .
cdr3_nt: TGTGCCAGCAGCTTACAGGGTGTCACTGAAGCTTTCTTT
cdr3_aa: CASSLQGVTEAFF

j_call: TRBJ2-5
v_call: TRBV5-1
clone_size: .
d_call: TRBD1
cdr3_nt: TGCGCCAGCCGAATCTCCGGGACAGGACAAGAGACCCAGTACTTC
cdr3_aa: CASRISGTGQETQYF

j_call: TRBJ1-1
v_call: TRBV2
clone_size: .
d_call: .
cdr3_nt: TGTGCCAGCAGTGTAAAGAACAGGAACACTGAAGCTTTCTTT
cdr3_aa: CASSVKNRNTEAFF

j_call: TRBJ1-1
v_call: TRBV6-1
clone_size: few
d_call: TRBD1
cdr3_nt: TGTGCCAGCAGTCGACCAGGGGGCGGGGAAAACACTGAAGCTTTCTTT
cdr3_aa: CASSRPGGGENTEAFF

j_call: TRBJ1-4
v_call: TRBV9
clone_size: few
d_call: .
cdr3_nt: TGTGCCAGCAGCCCTGAGTTGGGGTGGACCGGAAAACTGTTTTTT
cdr3_aa: CASSPELGWTGKLFF

j_call: TRBJ2-2
v_call: TRBV2
clone_size: .
d_call: .
cdr3_nt: TGTGCCAGCGGAGAGGGAAGGGTTGGTACCGGGGAGCTGTTTTTT
cdr3_aa: CASGEGRVGTGELFF

j_call: TRBJ1-4
v_call: TRBV2
clone_size: .
d_call: TRBD1
cdr3_nt: TGTGCCACCAACAGGGGAAATGAAAAACTGTTTTTT
cdr3_aa: CATNRGNEKLFF

j_call: TRBJ2-5
v_call: TRBV11-2
clone_size: many
d_call: TRBD2
cdr3_nt: TGTGCCAGCAGCCCCAGCGGGGGGGCCCGGGAGACCCAGTACTTC
cdr3_aa: CASSPSGGARETQYF

j_call: TRBJ1-4
v_call: TRBV28
clone_size: .
d_call: TRBD1
cdr3_nt: TGTGCCAGCAGTTCGGTGGACAGGGAGTGGAAAAAACTGTTTTTT
cdr3_aa: CASSSVDREWKKLFF

j_call: TRBJ1-1
v_call: TRBV11-2
clone_size: .
d_call: .
cdr3_nt: TGTGCCAGCAGCTACCGGGCTACCATTTCTTGGGCTTTCTTT
cdr3_aa: CASSYRATISWAFF